A selection of T cell receptor beta chains follows, all from one sample in a study of blood T cell repertoires in COVID-19. The table came from immunoSEQ multiplex PCR; TCRdb's copy has only in-frame clones and leaves some out. The table lists roughly 150,000 clones, approximately 90% of them singletons. Sequencing was carried out using peripheral blood. Receptor source: a man between 45 and 60 years old who had recovered from COVID-19. CDR3s include the opening cysteine and the closing phenylalanine or tryptophan. A D gene is named only where the DNA matches it firmly. Rows give clone size only sometimes, using once, few, many, or a class for an expanded clone.

CASSPRLAGDKEQFF	TGTGCCAGCAGCCCCAGACTAGCGGGTGATAAAGAGCAGTTCTTC	.	TRBV6-5	TRBJ2-1	TRBD2
CASTVQGQDQPQHF	TGTGCCAGCACCGTACAGGGGCAAGATCAGCCCCAGCATTTT	.	TRBV6-6	TRBJ1-5	TRBD1
CASSLASGGAYTGELFF	TGCGCCAGCAGCTTGGCTAGCGGGGGGGCATACACCGGGGAGCTGTTTTTT	once	TRBV5-1	TRBJ2-2	TRBD2
CASSLRGGYEQYF	TGTGCCAGCAGTCTCCGGGGGGGGTACGAGCAGTACTTC	.	TRBV28	TRBJ2-7	TRBD2
CSASESGQGYGYTF	TGCAGTGCTAGTGAGTCCGGACAGGGCTATGGCTACACCTTC	once	TRBV20-1	TRBJ1-2	TRBD1
CASSLGRTGFNQPQHF	TGTGCCAGCAGTTTAGGACGGACAGGGTTCAATCAGCCCCAGCATTTT	.	TRBV28	TRBJ1-5	TRBD1
CASSTIPGALDFYGYTF	TGTGCCAGCAGTACTATACCAGGGGCCCTTGATTTCTATGGCTACACCTTC	.	TRBV6-4	TRBJ1-2	.
CASSPGTNLRWTQYF	TGTGCCAGCAGCCCCGGGACTAACCTACGATGGACCCAGTACTTC	.	TRBV6-2/TRBV6-3	TRBJ2-5	TRBD2
CASSPGGGGLNTEAFF	TGTGCCAGCAGCCCCGGAGGAGGGGGCTTGAACACTGAAGCTTTCTTT	.	TRBV28	TRBJ1-1	TRBD1
CASSLDRSTDTQYF	TGCGCCAGCAGCTTGGACCGGTCAACAGATACGCAGTATTTT	.	TRBV5-1	TRBJ2-3	.
CASSLAAGPVFSSYEQYF	TGCGCCAGCAGCTTGGCCGCGGGACCGGTCTTTAGCTCCTACGAGCAGTACTTC	.	TRBV5-1	TRBJ2-7	.
CASSPGDSNYGYTF	TGTGCCAGCTCACCGGGGGACAGTAACTATGGCTACACCTTC	.	TRBV18	TRBJ1-2	TRBD1
CASSFGLTSGGAETQYF	TGTGCCAGCAGTTTTGGTCTGACTAGCGGGGGGGCCGAGACCCAGTACTTC	once	TRBV28	TRBJ2-5	TRBD2
CASSLFRAINYGYTF	TGTGCCAGCAGTTTATTCAGGGCAATTAACTATGGCTACACCTTC	.	TRBV28	TRBJ1-2	.
CASSEQGAVGYTF	TGTGCCAGCAGTGAACAGGGGGCTGTCGGCTACACCTTC	.	TRBV25-1	TRBJ1-2	TRBD1
CASSQGWETQYF	TGTGCCAGCAGCCAGGGTTGGGAGACCCAGTACTTC	.	TRBV11-2	TRBJ2-5	.
CASSPTGSANYGYTF	TGTGCCAGCAGCCCGACAGGGTCAGCTAACTATGGCTACACCTTC	.	TRBV7-9	TRBJ1-2	TRBD1
CASSYGQGFAGELFF	TGTGCCAGCAGTTATGGACAGGGGTTCGCCGGGGAGCTGTTTTTT	.	TRBV6-5	TRBJ2-2	TRBD1
CASSFGLAGGRSTDTQYF	TGCGCCAGCAGCTTCGGACTAGCGGGGGGGCGGAGCACAGATACGCAGTATTTT	.	TRBV5-1	TRBJ2-3	TRBD2
CASSEVREGYTF	TGTGCCAGCAGTGAAGTCCGAGAAGGCTACACCTTC	.	TRBV6-1	TRBJ1-2	.
CASSPGKQGAAGELFF	TGTGCCAGCAGCCCTGGGAAACAGGGGGCGGCCGGGGAGCTGTTTTTT	once	TRBV5-4	TRBJ2-2	TRBD1
CASSEGRETQYF	TGTGCCAGCAGTGAGGGCCGAGAGACCCAGTACTTC	.	TRBV2	TRBJ2-5	.
CASKGRGFVQPQHF	TGTGCCAGTAAAGGCAGGGGTTTCGTTCAGCCCCAGCATTTT	.	TRBV19	TRBJ1-5	.
CASSEARGAEQYF	TGTGCCAGCAGTGAAGCCCGGGGTGCAGAGCAGTACTTC	once	TRBV2	TRBJ2-7	.
CASSPRLAVNEQFF	TGCGCCAGCAGCCCCAGACTAGCGGTAAATGAGCAGTTCTTC	once	TRBV5-1	TRBJ2-1	TRBD2
CASSPGSNQPQHF	TGCGCCAGCTCCCCAGGAAGCAATCAGCCCCAGCATTTT	.	TRBV5-1	TRBJ1-5	.
CASSFQGYYGYTF	TGTGCCAGCAGTTTCCAGGGGTACTATGGCTACACCTTC	.	TRBV27	TRBJ1-2	.
CASSLLGRGNNSPLHF	TGTGCCAGCAGTTTATTGGGCAGGGGGAATAATTCACCCCTCCACTTT	.	TRBV28	TRBJ1-6	TRBD1
CASSGGGRLLNGYTF	TGTGCCAGCAGTGGGGGGGGTCGGCTATTAAATGGCTACACCTTC	.	TRBV2	TRBJ1-2	.
CASSEYKRGGTYNEQFF	TGTGCCAGCAGTGAATATAAGCGGGGGGGCACCTACAATGAGCAGTTCTTC	few	TRBV25-1	TRBJ2-1	TRBD2
CASSQGDRSTDTQYF	TGTGCCAGCAGCCAGGGGGACAGAAGCACAGATACGCAGTATTTT	.	TRBV14	TRBJ2-3	TRBD1
CASSLAGKVQPQHF	TGTGCCAGCAGCTTGGCGGGGAAGGTTCAGCCCCAGCATTTT	.	TRBV5-6	TRBJ1-5	.
CASSYSTGKGEQYF	TGTGCCAGCAGTTACTCGACAGGGAAGGGCGAGCAGTACTTC	.	TRBV6-5	TRBJ2-7	TRBD1
CATSGLGLPNNEQFF	TGTGCCACCAGCGGCCTGGGACTCCCGAACAATGAGCAGTTCTTC	.	TRBV15	TRBJ2-1	.
CASSYSYRVNTGELFF	TGTGCCAGCAGTTACTCGTACAGGGTGAACACCGGGGAGCTGTTTTTT	.	TRBV6-6	TRBJ2-2	.
CASSLGRDRGTHEQYF	TGTGCCAGCTCCCTCGGTAGGGACAGGGGAACCCACGAGCAGTACTTC	.	TRBV7-2	TRBJ2-7	TRBD1
CASGPGQTSSYNSPLHF	TGTGCCAGCGGCCCGGGACAGACGAGCTCCTATAATTCACCCCTCCACTTT	.	TRBV6-2/TRBV6-3	TRBJ1-6	TRBD1